A single sample is the source of the 7 T cell receptor beta chains below, sequenced in a study of cytomegalovirus exposure and HLA in healthy donors. A multiplex PCR was run with 60 Vbeta primers and 13 Jbeta primers. Using immunoSEQ multiplex PCR, the repertoire was profiled, and TCRdb retains in-frame clones only, with some absent. The table has about 110,000 clones, roughly 80% seen once; the top ten hold approximately 5.1%. The sequenced sample was PBMCs. All receptors come from a female donor in good health and CMV-seropositive.

This clone was observed once. The chain employs TRBV7-2 and TRBJ2-7; a weak D match, TRBD2 (6 bases). The CDR3 length is 15 residues. Germline CDR1 reads SGHTA; CDR2 reads FQGNSA. The germline V and J ends were trimmed by 4 bases and 3 bases, with 16 bases remaining between them. The CDR3 DNA follows: TGTGCCAGCAGCTCCTACGGGACGGGGGACTACGAGCAGTACTTC. Translating gives CASSSYGTGDYEQYF. Supplemented by reference TRBV7-2 and TRBJ2-7, the full variable domain reads GAGVSQSPSNKVTEKGKDVELRCDPISGHTALYWYRQSLGQGLEFLIYFQGNSAPDKSGLPSDRFSAERTGGSVSTLTIQRTQQEDSAVYLCASSSYGTGDYEQYFGPGTRLTVT.

This clone was detected only once. The gene calls are TRBV6-1 and TRBJ1-6, with 7 bases fitting TRBD1. V was pared by 6 bases and J by 4 bases, with 3 bases of the junction left unmatched. This CDR3 comprises 14 residues. Germline V lookup: CDR1 MNHNS, CDR2 SASEGT. Written as DNA, the CDR3 is TGTGCCAGCAGCGCGGACAGGTATAATTCACCCCTCCACTTT. Translated: CASSADRYNSPLHF.

Comments on this clone: As the CDR3 is not closed by the conserved phenylalanine or tryptophan, this likely results from a read error. The limits of the CDR3 on the DNA are not certain, so only TCRdb's listed CDR3 is given. The chain carries TRBV2 and TRBJ1-6; the D call TRBD1 from the table was never checked on the DNA. Germline CDR1 is SNHLY and CDR2 is FYNNEI. A total of 11 residues make up the CDR3, ends included. The CDR3 is CASSEFLGRYV.

This chain uses TRBV28 with TRBJ2-1; TRBD2 aligns across 14 bases. This CDR3 spans 17 amino acids. V shed 5 bases, J shed 5 bases, and the junction held 8 bases outside the gene matches. Germline values: CDR1 MDHEN, CDR2 SYDVKM. This chain's CDR3 is CASSPRTSGRFDNEQFF. DNA of the CDR3: TGTGCCAGCAGTCCCCGGACTAGCGGGAGGTTTGACAATGAGCAGTTCTTC.

The genes are TRBV4-2 and TRBJ2-5; TRBD2 aligns across 12 bases. J gave up 2 bases and V 2 bases, and 3 bases lay outside the gene matches. There are 16 residues in the CDR3. Per the germline V gene, CDR1 is LGHNA and CDR2 is YNFKEQ. The CDR3 coding sequence is TGTGCCAGCAGCCAAACTAGCGGGAGGAATCAAGAGACCCAGTACTTC. Translated: CASSQTSGRNQETQYF.

The chain couples TRBV5-1 to TRBJ2-7; TRBD1 matches at 10 bases. CDR3 length: 19 amino acids. J gave up 3 bases and V 4 bases, and 19 bases lay outside the gene matches. Germline V gene data show CDR1 as SGHRS and CDR2 as YFSETQ. CDR3 sequence reads: CASSVETLLDGTGVYEQYF. CDR3 nucleotide sequence: TGCGCCAGCAGCGTGGAAACCTTACTGGACGGGACAGGGGTCTACGAGCAGTACTTC.

V is TRBV9 and J is TRBJ2-1; TRBD2 aligns across 9 bases. The CDR3 contains 15 residues. J lost 7 bases, V lost 3 bases, and 8 bases had no gene match. Germline V gives CDR1 SGDLS, CDR2 YYNGEE. The CDR3 nucleotides are TGTGCCAGCAGCGGAGATAGCGGGAGTGTGAATGAGCAGTTCTTC. Encoded protein: CASSGDSGSVNEQFF. The full variable domain, with the rest looked up from reference TRBV9 and TRBJ2-1, is DSGVTQTPKHLITATGQRVTLRCSPRSGDLSVYWYQQSLDQGLQFLIQYYNGEERAKGNILERFSAQQFPDLHSELNLSSLELGDSALYFCASSGDSGSVNEQFFGPGTRLTVL.